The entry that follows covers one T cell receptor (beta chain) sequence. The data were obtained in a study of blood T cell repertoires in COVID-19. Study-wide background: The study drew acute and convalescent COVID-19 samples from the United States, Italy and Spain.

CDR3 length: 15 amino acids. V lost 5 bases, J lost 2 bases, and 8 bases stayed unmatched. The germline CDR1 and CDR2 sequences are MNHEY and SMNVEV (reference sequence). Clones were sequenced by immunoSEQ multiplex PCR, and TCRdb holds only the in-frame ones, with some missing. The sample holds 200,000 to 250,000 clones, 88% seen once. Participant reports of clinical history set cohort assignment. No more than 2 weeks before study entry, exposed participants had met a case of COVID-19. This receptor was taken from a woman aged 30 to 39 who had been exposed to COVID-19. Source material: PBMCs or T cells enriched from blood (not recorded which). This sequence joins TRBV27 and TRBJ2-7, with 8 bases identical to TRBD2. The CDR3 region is CASSPLAGSTYEQYF. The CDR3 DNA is TGTGCCAGCAGTCCCTTAGCGGGAAGCACCTACGAGCAGTACTTC.